Below, one T cell receptor (beta chain) is given with its context. What antigen it recognizes has not been identified. The junction departs from germline at one end; a sequencing error may be responsible. This specimen comes from a study of regulatory T cells in long-lasting Graves disease (dated by TCRdb to about 2021). General notes on the study: Persistent Graves' disease meant more than 5 years of antithyroid drug treatment with TSH receptor autoantibodies that stayed positive. Patients with persistent Graves' disease were compared with patients with newly diagnosed Graves' disease using TCR sequencing and RNA sequencing of peripheral blood. A total of roughly 33 samples underwent TCR sequencing: approximately 13 from persistent and about 20 from newly diagnosed Graves' disease patients. Antithyroid drugs had been taken for approximately ten years on average by persistent Graves' disease patients in the clinical cohort. The study took place in China and was registered as a clinical trial. What the authors observed across the whole study: Compared with newly diagnosed patients, persistent Graves' disease patients had lower TCR Shannon entropy and fewer highly expanded clones, which suggests clonal expansion. Peripheral blood alone was examined, since thyroid tissue, which constituted the primary lesion, could not be accessed. The authors acknowledged the small sample size as a limitation that may reduce accuracy. Sequencing and analysis were limited to the TCR beta chain. A larger number of public clonotypes was shared among persistent patients (about 2,700) than among newly diagnosed patients (approximately 1,000). TRBV28, TRBJ1-2 and TRBJ2-5 were preferentially used in persistent disease, while TRBV20-1 and TRBJ2-1 were favored in newly diagnosed disease.

Receptors were amplified or captured by multiplex PCR. TCRdb names Illumina HiSeq 4000 as the instrument used. TCR beta libraries were built with iRepertoire HTBI primers and Arm-PCR amplification of CDR3 regions. Before sequencing, the PCR products underwent gel purification. In the authors' own workflow: A total of fewer than 65 TRBV and approximately 13 TRBJ segments were identified across samples and were used for gene usage analysis of CDR3 amino acid clonotypes. COPE and FqMerger were used to merge filtered high-quality paired reads into contigs. BLAST was used to align contigs to IMGT TRBV, TRBD and TRBJ reference genes, with CDR3 defined following IMGT. Clonotypes above 0.1% frequency were classified as highly expanded clones. Shannon entropy was used to measure repertoire diversity, and the Gini coefficient was used to measure V-J evenness. A clonotype was considered public if more than one individual shared it. The public reads were reprocessed in TCRdb via fastp at Q25 and MiXCR, keeping in-frame beta chains. CDR3 protein duplicates are merged, each entry listing the most common genes and DNA. The V and J calls and clone size are TCRdb's, not the authors'. The sample records about 470,000 distinct CDR3 sequences, 20% to 25% of which are singletons. Clones ranked in the top ten supply less than 9% of the sample.

In light of the paper, this sample's time point label describes: persistent/refractory GD, antithyroid drugs over 5 years with positive TRAb. For both TCR sequencing and RNA sequencing, RNA was extracted from PBMCs in TRIzol. Graves' disease was diagnosed according to American Thyroid Association guidelines. Patients for the study were recruited at an endocrinology department in Xi'an, China. From each patient, approximately 9.9 milliliters of peripheral blood was collected into an EDTA anticoagulant tube. Ficoll Paque Plus density gradient separation was used to isolate PBMCs, and no further T cell sorting was performed. An Agilent 2100 Bioanalyzer and agarose gel were used to check RNA quality, and a NanoDrop 2000 was used to measure RNA concentration. Measured from the cysteine to the phenylalanine, the CDR3 is 14 residues long. Just CDR3 DNA is preserved here, 42 bases in frame from base 1. As encoded in the germline V gene, CDR1 is SGDLS while CDR2 is YYNGEE.

This sample comprised peripheral blood mononuclear cells (PBMCs), obtained when the disease was refractory, from a patient treated with antithyroid drugs. The receptor comes from a female donor with Graves disease. The chain was built from TRBV9 and TRBJ1-1, and 7 bases in between align with TRBD1. CDR3 sequence: CASSVGGQNTEASF. The sequenced DNA: TGTGCCAGCAGCGTAGGGGGACAGAACACTGAAGCTTCCTTT.